This passage covers 26 T cell receptor beta chains from one sample sequenced in a study of T cells in Graves' hyperthyroidism and ophthalmopathy. Researchers took RNA transcripts and amplified the TCR beta CDR3 regions from them. During a first-round RT-PCR of the TCR CDR3, the HTBI primer set was used. TCRdb processed the multiplex PCR reads anew with MiXCR; each CDR3 protein has one entry. The table records 550,000 to 700,000 distinct CDR3 sequences, about 43% of them present only once. Sequencing input: peripheral blood or thyroid tissue (not recorded which). These receptors were taken from an adult woman with Graves' disease, either hyperthyroidism or ophthalmopathy (not recorded which).

This clonotype was recorded many times. The CDR3 spells CASSVLPDRSNSPLHF. The CDR3 nucleotides are TGTGCCAGCAGCGTCCTCCCGGACAGGAGTAATTCACCCCTCCACTTT. The rearrangement uses TRBV9 and TRBJ1-6; 7 nucleotides line up with TRBD1. The CDR3 consists of 16 residues. The germline CDR1 and CDR2 sequences are SGDLS and YYNGEE. J lost 6 bases, V lost 2 bases, and 8 bases had no gene match.

In its sample, this clonotype was seen once. This chain links TRBV2 with TRBJ1-2; D remains ambiguous. V lost 11 bases, J lost 1 base, and 11 bases lay in between. The CDR3 consists of 12 residues. Germline V gives CDR1 SNHLY, CDR2 FYNNEI. The CDR3 nucleotides are TGTGCCGGGAGTTCCGGTAACTATGGCTACACCTTC. It encodes CAGSSGNYGYTF.

This sequence joins TRBV2 and TRBJ2-5; 9 positions match TRBD2. This CDR3 contains 17 residues. The J segment lost 1 base and the V segment lost 4 bases, leaving 10 bases of the junction unmatched. Germline CDR1 SNHLY, CDR2 FYNNEI. The CDR3 DNA sequence: TGTGCCAGCAGTGCAAGGGCTAGCGGGGTGGGCCAAGAGACCCAGTACTTC. As protein: CASSARASGVGQETQYF.

There are a few counts of this clonotype. The rearrangement joins TRBV5-1 to TRBJ1-1; TRBD1 matches at 8 bases. The junction had 9 bases not matched to a gene; V was cut back by 4 bases and J by 1 base. Germline CDR1 is SGHRS and CDR2 is YFSETQ. This CDR3 is built from 16 residues. The CDR3 is CASSPGTGGGNTEAFF. For the CDR3, the DNA is TGCGCCAGCAGCCCCGGGACAGGCGGCGGGAACACTGAAGCTTTCTTT.

The sample holds many counts of this clonotype. This chain connects TRBV7-9 to TRBJ1-2, with D possibly being TRBD1 (5 bases). The germline CDR1 and CDR2 sequences are SEHNR and FQNEAQ (reference sequence). V was clipped by 4 bases and J by 6 bases, with 21 bases between them. This CDR3 comprises 16 residues. The CDR3 DNA sequence: TGTGCCAGCAGCTATCTTGAGGGTGAGGGGCCCGATGGCTACACCTTC. It codes for CASSYLEGEGPDGYTF. Full variable domain (outside the CDR3, taken from reference TRBV7-9 and TRBJ1-2): DTGVSQNPRHKITKRGQNVTFRCDPISEHNRLYWYRQTLGQGPEFLTYFQNEAQLEKSRLLSDRFSAERPKGSFSTLEIQRTEQGDSAMYLCASSYLEGEGPDGYTFGSGTRLTVV.

This clonotype has more than one count but fewer than ten. The gene calls are TRBV7-2 and TRBJ1-4; 8 nucleotides match TRBD1. V lost 5 bases and J lost 7; bases outside the gene matches: 12. This CDR3 is 16 amino acids long. Germline CDR1 reads SGHTA; CDR2 reads FQGNSA. The CDR3: CASSLGQGGGSEKLFF. CDR3 in DNA: TGTGCCAGCAGCCTCGGACAGGGAGGAGGAAGTGAAAAACTGTTTTTT.

The chain links TRBV14 to TRBJ1-1; TRBD1 is a possible D gene (5 bases). Germline V gene lookup returns CDR1 SGHDN and CDR2 FVKESK. V shed 2 bases and J shed 4 bases, with 11 bases lying between them. CDR3 size: 14 residues. CDR3 nucleotide sequence: TGTGCCAGCAGCCAACACGGGGGATTCACTGAAGCTTTCTTT. It yields the protein CASSQHGGFTEAFF.

The gene calls are TRBV7-9 and TRBJ2-2; TRBD2 aligns across 8 bases. The ends lost 7 bases at V and 2 bases at J; junction bases unmatched: 6. The CDR3 has 15 amino acids. Per germline, CDR1 SEHNR and CDR2 FQNEAQ (reference sequence). This CDR3 is CASTAGGGNTGELFF. The CDR3 region has the DNA TGTGCCAGCACCGCCGGGGGGGGAAACACCGGGGAGCTGTTTTTT.

This clonotype turned up a few times. This chain links TRBV5-4 with TRBJ1-4; TRBD1 aligns across 7 bases. V shed 4 bases, J shed 4 bases, and the junction held 7 bases outside the gene matches. Germline loops: CDR1 SGHNT, CDR2 YYREEE (reference sequence). CDR3 size: 15 residues. CDR3 DNA: TGTGCCAGCAGCCTACCGGGACAGTTTAATGAAAAACTGTTTTTT. Its protein product is CASSLPGQFNEKLFF.

Points on this clonotype: Without the conserved terminal phenylalanine or tryptophan, this CDR3 likely stems from a read error. Because the CDR3's place on the DNA is in doubt, the DNA is left out and the CDR3 is given as listed by TCRdb. The gene calls are TRBV2 and TRBJ1-6; no check of the table's D call, TRBD1, against the DNA was made. Germline lookup yields CDR1 SNHLY and CDR2 FYNNEI. The CDR3 length is 9 residues, termini included. CDR3 in amino acids: CASSRGPRY.

This clonotype was picked up many times. The genes are TRBV6-5 and TRBJ2-6, with TRBD2 matching over 7 bases. The CDR3 sequence is 16 residues long. The V gene end was trimmed by 0 bases and the J gene end by 3 bases; junction bases not matched to a gene: 2. Per germline, CDR1 MNHEY and CDR2 SVGAGI. The CDR3 DNA is TGTGCCAGCAGTTACTCCGGGGGGATTGGGGCCAACGTCCTGACTTTC. Protein product: CASSYSGGIGANVLTF.

The rearrangement joins TRBV2 to TRBJ1-5, with D perhaps TRBD1 (6 bases). V shed 8 bases and J shed 12 bases, with 11 bases lying between them. This CDR3 is 10 amino acids long. Germline V lookup: CDR1 SNHLY, CDR2 FYNNEI. The chain's CDR3 is CASGSRGQHF. In DNA form, the CDR3 reads TGTGCCAGCGGAAGCAGGGGCCAGCATTTT.

At least ten counts were recorded for this clonotype. The chain links TRBV6-1 to TRBJ2-7; D is perhaps TRBD1 or TRBD2 (5 bases each). Germline loops: CDR1 MNHNS, CDR2 SASEGT. The CDR3 covers 15 residues. Trimming pared 2 bases from V and 6 bases from J, leaving 17 bases between. CDR3 in DNA: TGTGCCAGCAGTGAATCCCAGGGAGCAAGAAGCGAGCAGTACTTC. Its protein is CASSESQGARSEQYF.

This chain joins TRBV15 and TRBJ1-5, with D possibly TRBD1 on 5 matching bases. Trimming shortened V by 0 bases and J by 7 bases, and 10 bases separated the two germline ends. The CDR3 has 14 residues. Germline assignment: CDR1 LNHNV and CDR2 YYDKDF (reference sequence). The CDR3 is CATSRDGGDQPQHF. DNA of the CDR3: TGTGCCACCAGCAGAGATGGAGGGGACCAGCCCCAGCATTTT.

The table lists this clonotype with a few counts. V is TRBV2 and J is TRBJ2-3, with no clear D. CDR1 and CDR2 (germline): SNHLY, FYNNEI. This CDR3 has 12 residues. V lost 8 bases to trimming and J lost 6 bases, with 12 bases between them. This CDR3 is CASRLGRDTQYF. In nucleotides, the CDR3 is TGTGCCAGCCGTCTAGGACGGGATACGCAGTATTTT.

This clonotype was seen many times. In DNA, the CDR3 is TGTGCCAGCAGCTACCTACCAGGGGAGCTGTTTTTT. This codes for CASSYLPGELFF. The gene calls are TRBV11-1 and TRBJ2-2, with no clear D. The CDR3 extends over 12 amino acids. Germline V gene sequence: CDR1 SGHAT, CDR2 FQDESV (reference sequence). V was pared by 4 bases and J by 8 bases, with 8 bases between.

This chain joins TRBV2 and TRBJ2-1, with 9 bases matching TRBD1. CDR3 length: 14 residues. V shed 6 bases and J 7 bases; nucleotides not matched to a gene: 7. The germline V gene has CDR1 SNHLY and CDR2 FYNNEI. CDR3 sequence reads: CASRDRGVDNEQFF. The DNA for the CDR3 is TGTGCCAGCAGAGACAGGGGGGTTGATAATGAGCAGTTCTTC. Together with reference TRBV2 and TRBJ2-1, the CDR3 gives the full variable domain: EPEVTQTPSHQVTQMGQEVILRCVPISNHLYFYWYRQILGQKVEFLVSFYNNEISEKSEIFDDQFSVERPDGSNFTLKIRSTKLEDSAMYFCASRDRGVDNEQFFGPGTRLTVL.

A word on this clonotype: Here the CDR3 omits its conserved ending phenylalanine or tryptophan, so a read error is the likely source. No DNA is shown, since the ends of the CDR3 on it are uncertain; the CDR3 is the one TCRdb lists. The chain carries TRBV2 and TRBJ1-6; the D call in the table, TRBD1, was not verified against the DNA. Inclusive of both ends, the CDR3 amounts to 15 amino acids. CDR1 and CDR2 from the germline V gene are SNHLY and FYNNEI. CDR3 protein: CASSGIGGGNSPLQS.

The rearrangement uses TRBV2 and TRBJ2-3; D could derive from TRBD1 or TRBD2 (7 bases each). This CDR3 is 14 amino acids long. Trimming took off 5 bases at V and 7 bases at J, with 16 bases between the two ends. Per the germline V gene, CDR1 is SNHLY and CDR2 is FYNNEI. CDR3 nucleotides: TGTGCCAGCAGTCCAGGGGGGGAATCCAATACGCAGTATTTT. Protein sequence: CASSPGGESNTQYF.

This clonotype has ten or more counts. The CDR3: CARKTRLGEQYF. CDR3 nucleotide sequence: TGTGCCCGCAAAACGAGATTGGGAGAGCAGTACTTC. The chain is built from TRBV7-2 and TRBJ2-7; D unresolved. V lost 11 bases and J 7 bases, leaving 18 bases between the germline ends. This CDR3 spans 12 amino acids. Germline V lookup: CDR1 SGHTA, CDR2 FQGNSA.

The chain links TRBV29-1 to TRBJ2-7; D unresolved. The CDR3 runs 12 residues. Germline CDR1 reads SQVTM; CDR2 reads ANQGSEA. The germline V and J ends were trimmed by 4 bases and 6 bases, with 13 bases remaining between them. CDR3 sequence: CSVVLGNGEQYF. CDR3 DNA: TGCAGCGTTGTTCTGGGAAACGGCGAGCAGTACTTC.

The genes are TRBV6-1 and TRBJ1-2; D uncertain. The CDR3 runs 13 residues. Per the germline V gene, CDR1 is MNHNS and CDR2 is SASEGT. Trimming removed 8 bases from V and 8 bases from J, with 18 bases in between. The CDR3 DNA is TGTGCCAGCGGACCAGACGGGTCCGGGGGCTACACCTTC. Translated: CASGPDGSGGYTF.

Only a few counts were recorded for this clonotype. The chain carries TRBV29-1 and TRBJ1-5; the D gene is possibly TRBD1 (6 bases). The CDR3 sequence is 14 residues long. V dropped 6 bases and J dropped 1 base, with 13 bases sitting between them. CDR1 is SQVTM, CDR2 ANQGSEA, per germline. This chain's CDR3 is CSVSTGPSNQPQHF. The CDR3 coding sequence is TGCAGCGTCTCGACAGGACCGAGCAATCAGCCCCAGCATTTT.

This clonotype was picked up many times. The CDR3 DNA follows: TGTGCCAGCAGGGTGGGACAGGGCGTAACTGAAGCTTTCTTT. This translates into CASRVGQGVTEAFF. This rearrangement joins TRBV2 to TRBJ1-1; 9 nucleotides align to TRBD1. V lost 6 bases and J lost 5; bases outside the gene matches: 7. The CDR3 spans 14 residues. CDR1 and CDR2 from the germline V gene are SNHLY and FYNNEI.

The rearrangement joins TRBV6-6 to TRBJ1-2; 10 nucleotides match TRBD1. V shed 4 bases and J 7 bases; nucleotides not matched to a gene: 0. CDR3 size: 12 residues. Germline assignment: CDR1 MNHNY and CDR2 SVGAGI (reference sequence). CDR3 residues: CASSWTGGGYTF. CDR3 nucleotides: TGTGCCAGCAGTTGGACAGGGGGTGGCTACACCTTC.

As concerns this clonotype: The missing conserved phenylalanine or tryptophan at the end of this CDR3 makes a read error likely. It is unclear where the CDR3 begins or ends on the DNA, so no DNA is shown, and the CDR3 is as TCRdb lists it. This chain links TRBV7-8 with TRBJ2-5; the table names TRBD2, a call not compared with the DNA. CDR1 is SGHVS, CDR2 FQNEAQ, per germline. The CDR3 contains 8 residues when both ends are counted. The CDR3 spells CASSLSSA.